This entry is about one TCR beta chain. The antigen remains unidentified. The sample belongs to a study of T cell clones after liver transplantation. Turning to the study itself: As an antigen-independent comparator, third-party-reactive TCRbeta sequences came from pre-transplant mixed lymphocyte reactions. Subjects received no induction therapy and standard immunosuppression until randomization at 12-24 months post-transplant.

TCRdb keeps only in-frame clones here, not all; method: immunoSEQ multiplex PCR. Here the sample spans over 25,000 clones, 90% to 95% being singletons. Study-wide results and caveats: Post-transplant time points were not standardized, so conclusions are preliminary.

The sequencing here drew on CD8+ T cells from blood, taken 12 months after liver transplant. This receptor was taken from a human patient who received a liver transplant. Some T cells may originate from the graft donor.

The DNA of the CDR3 is TGTGCCTGGGGCCACGCAGGCGGGGACTCCTACGAGCAGTACTTC. This translates into CAWGHAGGDSYEQYF. This sequence joins TRBV30 and TRBJ2-7, with a tentative D call TRBD2 (6 bases). Germline V gives CDR1 GTSNPN, CDR2 SVGIG (reference sequence). The CDR3 runs to 15 residues. V shed 5 bases and J shed 0 bases, with 17 bases lying between them. Full variable domain (missing parts from reference TRBV30 and TRBJ2-7): SQTIHQWPATLVQPVGSPLSLECTVEGTSNPNLYWYRQAAGRGLQLLFYSVGIGQISSEVPQNLSASRPQDRQFILSSKKLLLSDSGFYLCAWGHAGGDSYEQYFGPGTRLTVT.